One and the same sample provided the 15 T cell receptor beta chains below, sequenced in a study of blood T cell repertoires in COVID-19. Profiling relied on immunoSEQ multiplex PCR, and the TCRdb table lists in-frame clones only, not all of them. In the table there are approximately 150,000 clones, around four fifths of which are singletons. Material for sequencing was PBMCs or T cells enriched from blood (not recorded which). All receptors derive from a woman aged 40 to 49 who had recovered from COVID-19.

J is TRBJ2-7 and V is TRBV10-3, with TRBD1 matching over 11 bases. Per the germline V gene, CDR1 is ENHRY and CDR2 is SYGVKD. The CDR3 is made up of 16 amino acids. V shed 5 bases and J 4 bases; nucleotides not matched to a gene: 10. CDR3 nucleotides: TGTGCCATCAGTATGATAAGACGGGACAGGGGGTACGAGCAGTACTTC. Translating it yields CAISMIRRDRGYEQYF.

The V call is TRBV9, the J call TRBJ1-2; possibly TRBD1 for D (5 bases). This CDR3 region has 15 residues. Trimming cost V 4 bases and J 4 bases, with 17 bases left between them. CDR1 and CDR2 (germline): SGDLS, YYNGEE. The CDR3 sequence is CASSPFREVSYGYTF. CDR3 nucleotides: TGTGCCAGCAGCCCCTTCAGGGAGGTGAGCTATGGCTACACCTTC.

The V gene is TRBV5-8, the J gene TRBJ1-4; 7 positions agree with TRBD1. Germline trimming cut 3 bases from V and 3 bases from J; bases unmatched to any gene: 8. CDR1 is SGHTS and CDR2 is YDEGEE in the germline V gene. The CDR3 extends over 16 amino acids. CDR3 protein: CASSSGQGVSNEKLFF. CDR3 nucleotides: TGTGCCAGCAGCTCCGGTCAGGGGGTCTCTAATGAAAAACTGTTTTTT.

The gene calls are TRBV6-1 and TRBJ2-3; perhaps TRBD1 as D (5 bases). Trimming pared 1 base from V and 0 bases from J, leaving 8 bases between. CDR1 and CDR2 (germline): MNHNS, SASEGT. The CDR3 sequence is 15 residues long. This CDR3 is CASSEGGTSTDTQYF. In DNA form, the CDR3 reads TGTGCCAGCAGTGAAGGGGGCACTAGCACAGATACGCAGTATTTT.

A few counts support this clone. Other DNA sequences from this sample encode an identical CDR3 as well. Here the CDR3 DNA reads TGTGCCAGCAGTGAACGGGGGGGCTATGGCTACACCTTC. This translates into CASSERGGYGYTF. This chain connects TRBV2 to TRBJ1-2, with a weak D call TRBD1 (5 bases). V lost 2 bases, J lost 4 bases, and 8 bases lay in between. Germline V lookup: CDR1 SNHLY, CDR2 FYNNEI. The CDR3 totals 13 residues. Using reference TRBV2 and TRBJ1-2 for the parts outside the CDR3, the full variable domain is EPEVTQTPSHQVTQMGQEVILRCVPISNHLYFYWYRQILGQKVEFLVSFYNNEISEKSEIFDDQFSVERPDGSNFTLKIRSTKLEDSAMYFCASSERGGYGYTFGSGTRLTVV.

The rearrangement links TRBV19 to TRBJ1-2; perhaps TRBD1 as D (5 bases). The CDR3 runs to 14 residues. V was shortened by 7 bases and J by 5 bases, with 17 bases between the two germline ends. CDR1 is LNHDA and CDR2 is SQIVND in the germline V gene (reference sequence). For the CDR3, the DNA is TGTGCCAGTACCATCCCATCAGGGTGGTATGGCTACACCTTC. Encoded protein: CASTIPSGWYGYTF.

The V gene is TRBV5-8, the J gene TRBJ1-2, with 7 bases identical to TRBD1. Germline V CDR1 and CDR2: SGHTS, YDEGEE. The CDR3 consists of 12 residues. V trimming: 3 bases; J trimming: 6 bases; junction bases outside the gene matches: 2. DNA for the CDR3: TGTGCCAGCAGCTCGACAGGGAATGGCTACACCTTC. Translation gives CASSSTGNGYTF.

The rearrangement uses TRBV2 and TRBJ2-3; D possibly corresponds to TRBD1 (6 bases). Germline assignment: CDR1 SNHLY and CDR2 FYNNEI. Deletions cut 6 bases from V and 2 bases from J, with 15 bases between. The CDR3 covers 15 residues. CDR3 loop: CASSTGTGPTDTQYF. DNA of the CDR3: TGTGCCAGCAGCACCGGAACAGGGCCCACAGATACGCAGTATTTT.

V usage is TRBV3-1 (or the pseudogene TRBV3-2) and J usage is TRBJ2-3, with TRBD2 matching over 11 bases. Germline V gene sequence: CDR1 LGHDT, CDR2 YNNKEL (reference sequence). With 4 bases clipped from V and 6 bases from J, the junction kept 6 bases outside the gene matches. The CDR3 is 15 residues long. The CDR3 loop is CASSLAGGPGDTQYF. CDR3 nucleotides: TGTGCCAGCAGCCTAGCGGGAGGGCCGGGGGATACGCAGTATTTT.

The DNA of the CDR3 is TGTGCCAGCAGCTTAGAGACAACAGGGATAGGCCGACTCTATGGCTACACCTTC. Its translation: CASSLETTGIGRLYGYTF. This sequence joins TRBV7-9 and TRBJ1-2; a weak D match, TRBD1 (6 bases). The CDR3 has 18 residues. Trimming removed 1 base from V and 4 bases from J, with 22 bases in between. The germline gives CDR1 SEHNR, CDR2 FQNEAQ (reference sequence). Combining the CDR3 with reference TRBV7-9 and TRBJ1-2 gives the whole variable domain DTGVSQNPRHKITKRGQNVTFRCDPISEHNRLYWYRQTLGQGPEFLTYFQNEAQLEKSRLLSDRFSAERPKGSFSTLEIQRTEQGDSAMYLCASSLETTGIGRLYGYTFGSGTRLTVV.

V usage is TRBV9 and J usage is TRBJ2-3; TRBD2 matches 10 bases. The CDR3 loop spans 17 amino acids. V was clipped by 0 bases and J by 3 bases; unmatched bases: 7. Germline lookup yields CDR1 SGDLS and CDR2 YYNGEE. The CDR3 bases are TGTGCCAGCAGCGTAGAGGTGGTAGCGGGAGGTACAGATACGCAGTATTTT. This codes for CASSVEVVAGGTDTQYF. The variable domain in full, completed from reference TRBV9 and TRBJ2-3, reads DSGVTQTPKHLITATGQRVTLRCSPRSGDLSVYWYQQSLDQGLQFLIQYYNGEERAKGNILERFSAQQFPDLHSELNLSSLELGDSALYFCASSVEVVAGGTDTQYFGPGTRLTVL.

J is TRBJ2-5 and V is TRBV5-6, with D maybe TRBD1 (6 bases). Germline-derived CDR1 and CDR2 are SGHDT and YYEEEE. Trimming pared 1 base from V and 4 bases from J, leaving 11 bases between. The CDR3 runs 14 residues. The CDR3 DNA is TGTGCCAGCAGCTTGACAGGGCAGGGAGAGACCCAGTACTTC. This gives the protein CASSLTGQGETQYF.

This sequence joins TRBV6-1 and TRBJ1-1, with D possibly matching TRBD1 (6 bases). Trimming removed 2 bases at V and 0 bases at J, with 7 bases between. This CDR3 comprises 14 residues. Germline V CDR1 and CDR2: MNHNS, SASEGT. CDR3: CASSETGMNTEAFF. CDR3 coding DNA: TGTGCCAGCAGTGAAACAGGGATGAACACTGAAGCTTTCTTT.

The rearrangement links TRBV6-4 to TRBJ2-2, with TRBD1 matching 7 bases. CDR3 length equals 14 residues. The V segment lost 7 bases and the J segment 7 bases; nucleotides outside the gene matches: 9. Looked up from germline, CDR1 is MRHNA and CDR2 is SNTAGT. The CDR3 region has the DNA TGTGCCAGCAAGGTCGAGGGGGCAGGCGGGGAGCTGTTTTTT. Protein product: CASKVEGAGGELFF.

The chain uses TRBV9 and TRBJ1-6; maybe TRBD1 (5 bases). Germline CDR1 SGDLS, CDR2 YYNGEE. The CDR3 is 14 amino acids. Trimming removed 0 bases at V and 11 bases at J, with 12 bases between. CDR3 region: CASSVARGSTPLHF. The DNA for the CDR3 is TGTGCCAGCAGCGTAGCCCGGGGGTCAACACCCCTCCACTTT.